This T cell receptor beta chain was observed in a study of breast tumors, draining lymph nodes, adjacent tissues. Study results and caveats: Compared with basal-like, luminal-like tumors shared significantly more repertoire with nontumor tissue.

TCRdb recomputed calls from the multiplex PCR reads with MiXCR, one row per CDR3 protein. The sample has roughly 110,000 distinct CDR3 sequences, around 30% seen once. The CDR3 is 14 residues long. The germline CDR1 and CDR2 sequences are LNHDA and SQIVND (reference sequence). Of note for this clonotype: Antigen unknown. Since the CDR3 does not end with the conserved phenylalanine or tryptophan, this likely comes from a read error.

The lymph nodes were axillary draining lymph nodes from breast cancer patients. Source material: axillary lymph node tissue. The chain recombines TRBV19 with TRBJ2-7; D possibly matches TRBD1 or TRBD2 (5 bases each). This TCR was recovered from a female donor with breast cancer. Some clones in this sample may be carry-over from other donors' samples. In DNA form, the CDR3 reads TGTGCCACCACTCCTCCGGGACCGCTATACGGGCAGTACCTC. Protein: CATTPPGPLYGQYL.